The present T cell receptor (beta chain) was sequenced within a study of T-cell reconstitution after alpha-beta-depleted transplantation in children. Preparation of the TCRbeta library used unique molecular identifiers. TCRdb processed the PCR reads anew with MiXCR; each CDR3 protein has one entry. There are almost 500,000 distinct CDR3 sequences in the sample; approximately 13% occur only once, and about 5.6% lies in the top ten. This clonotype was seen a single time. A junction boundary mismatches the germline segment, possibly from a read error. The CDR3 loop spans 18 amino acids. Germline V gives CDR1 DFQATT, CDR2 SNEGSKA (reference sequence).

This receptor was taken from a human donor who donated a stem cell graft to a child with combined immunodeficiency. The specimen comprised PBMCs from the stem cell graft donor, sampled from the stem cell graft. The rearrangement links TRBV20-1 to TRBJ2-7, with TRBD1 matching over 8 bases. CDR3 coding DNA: TGCTGTGCTAGAGCCTTCGGGGATGTGGGGACAGGACTCTACGAGCAGTACTTC. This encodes CCARAFGDVGTGLYEQYF.